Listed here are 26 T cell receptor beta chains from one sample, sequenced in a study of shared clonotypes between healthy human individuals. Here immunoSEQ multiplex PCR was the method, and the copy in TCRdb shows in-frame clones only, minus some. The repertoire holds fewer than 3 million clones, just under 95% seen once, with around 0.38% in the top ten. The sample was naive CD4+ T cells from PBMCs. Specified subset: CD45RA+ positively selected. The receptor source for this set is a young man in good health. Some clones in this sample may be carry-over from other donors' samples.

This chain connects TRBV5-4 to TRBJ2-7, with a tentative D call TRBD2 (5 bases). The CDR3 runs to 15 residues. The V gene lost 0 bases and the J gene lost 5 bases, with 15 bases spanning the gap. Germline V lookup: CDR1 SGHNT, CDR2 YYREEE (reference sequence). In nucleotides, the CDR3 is TGTGCCAGCAGCTTGGGAGTCGGGTCGGGAAACGAGCAGTACTTC. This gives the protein CASSLGVGSGNEQYF.

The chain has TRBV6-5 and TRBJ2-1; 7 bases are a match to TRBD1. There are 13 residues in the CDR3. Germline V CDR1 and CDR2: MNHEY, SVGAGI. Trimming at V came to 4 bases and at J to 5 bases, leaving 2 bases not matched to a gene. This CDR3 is CASSLTGDNEQFF. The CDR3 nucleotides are TGTGCCAGCAGTTTAACAGGGGACAATGAGCAGTTCTTC.

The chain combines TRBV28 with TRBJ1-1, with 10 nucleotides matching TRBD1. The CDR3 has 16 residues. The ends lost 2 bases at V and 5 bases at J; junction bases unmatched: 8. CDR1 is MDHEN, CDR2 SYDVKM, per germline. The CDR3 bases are TGTGCCAGCAGTTTAGGAGGGACAGGGGAAGGGACTGAAGCTTTCTTT. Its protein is CASSLGGTGEGTEAFF.

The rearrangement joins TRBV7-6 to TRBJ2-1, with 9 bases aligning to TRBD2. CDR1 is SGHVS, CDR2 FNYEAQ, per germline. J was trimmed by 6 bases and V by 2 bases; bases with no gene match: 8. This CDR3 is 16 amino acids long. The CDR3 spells CASSLPAGTSINEQFF. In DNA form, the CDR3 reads TGTGCCAGCAGCTTACCGGCCGGGACTAGCATCAATGAGCAGTTCTTC.

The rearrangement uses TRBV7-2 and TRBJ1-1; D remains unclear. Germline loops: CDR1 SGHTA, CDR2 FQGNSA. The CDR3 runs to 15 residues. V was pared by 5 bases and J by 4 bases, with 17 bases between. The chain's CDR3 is CASSPPRQGPTEAFF. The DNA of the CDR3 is TGTGCCAGCAGCCCTCCTCGGCAAGGGCCCACTGAAGCTTTCTTT. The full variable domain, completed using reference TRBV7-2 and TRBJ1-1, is GAGVSQSPSNKVTEKGKDVELRCDPISGHTALYWYRQSLGQGLEFLIYFQGNSAPDKSGLPSDRFSAERTGGSVSTLTIQRTQQEDSAVYLCASSPPRQGPTEAFFGQGTRLTVV.

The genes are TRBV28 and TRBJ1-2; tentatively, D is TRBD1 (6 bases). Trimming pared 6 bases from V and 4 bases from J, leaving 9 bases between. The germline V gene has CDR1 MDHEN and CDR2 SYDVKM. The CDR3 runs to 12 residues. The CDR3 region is CASREGGYGYTF. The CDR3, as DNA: TGTGCCAGCAGAGAGGGGGGCTATGGCTACACCTTC.

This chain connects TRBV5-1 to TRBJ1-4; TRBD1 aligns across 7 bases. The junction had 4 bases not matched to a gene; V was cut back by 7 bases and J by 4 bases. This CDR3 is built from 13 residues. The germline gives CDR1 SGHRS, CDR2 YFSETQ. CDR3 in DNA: TGCGCCAGCGGCCAGGGGGATAATGAAAAACTGTTTTTT. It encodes CASGQGDNEKLFF. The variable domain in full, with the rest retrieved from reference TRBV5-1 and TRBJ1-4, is KAGVTQTPRYLIKTRGQQVTLSCSPISGHRSVSWYQQTPGQGLQFLFEYFSETQRNKGNFPGRFSGRQFSNSRSEMNVSTLELGDSALYLCASGQGDNEKLFFGSGTQLSVL.

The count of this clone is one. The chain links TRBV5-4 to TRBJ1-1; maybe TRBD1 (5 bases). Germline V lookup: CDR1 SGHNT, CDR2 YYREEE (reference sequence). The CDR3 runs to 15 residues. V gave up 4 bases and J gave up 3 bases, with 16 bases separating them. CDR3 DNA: TGTGCCAGCAGCCGGGACCTCGCCCGGGACACTGAAGCTTTCTTT. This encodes CASSRDLARDTEAFF. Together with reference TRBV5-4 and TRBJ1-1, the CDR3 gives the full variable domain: ETGVTQSPTHLIKTRGQQVTLRCSSQSGHNTVSWYQQALGQGPQFIFQYYREEENGRGNFPPRFSGLQFPNYSSELNVNALELDDSALYLCASSRDLARDTEAFFGQGTRLTVV.

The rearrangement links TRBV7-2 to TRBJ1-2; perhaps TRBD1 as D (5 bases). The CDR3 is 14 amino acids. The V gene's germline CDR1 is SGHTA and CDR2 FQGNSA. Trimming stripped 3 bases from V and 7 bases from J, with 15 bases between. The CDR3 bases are TGTGCCAGCAGCTTTGGGGGGAGGAGGGGTGGCTACACCTTC. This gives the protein CASSFGGRRGGYTF.

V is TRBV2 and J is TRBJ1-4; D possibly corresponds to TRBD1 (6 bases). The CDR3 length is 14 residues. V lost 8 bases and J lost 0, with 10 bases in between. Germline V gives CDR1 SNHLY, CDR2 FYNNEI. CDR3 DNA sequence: TGTGCCAGCGGGGGGCTCGCAACTAATGAAAAACTGTTTTTT. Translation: CASGGLATNEKLFF.

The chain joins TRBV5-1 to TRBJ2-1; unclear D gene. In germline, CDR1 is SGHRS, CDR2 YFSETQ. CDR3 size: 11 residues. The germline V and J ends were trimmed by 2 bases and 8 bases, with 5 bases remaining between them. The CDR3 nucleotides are TGCGCCAGCAGCTTCTCGGATGAGCAGTTCTTC. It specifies CASSFSDEQFF.

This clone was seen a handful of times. The CDR3 sequence is CASSYEQGRRTEAFF. CDR3 DNA: TGTGCCAGCAGTTACGAACAGGGAAGGAGAACTGAAGCTTTCTTT. This chain joins TRBV6-5 and TRBJ1-1; maybe TRBD1 (6 bases). Germline CDR1 is MNHEY and CDR2 is SVGAGI. The ends were cut back, 2 bases at V and 5 bases at J, with 15 bases in the middle. The CDR3 extends over 15 amino acids.

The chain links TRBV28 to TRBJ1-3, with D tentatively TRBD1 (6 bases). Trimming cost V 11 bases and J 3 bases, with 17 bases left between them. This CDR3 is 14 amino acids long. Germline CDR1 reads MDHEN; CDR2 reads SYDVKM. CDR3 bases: TGTGCCGCGGGGGGGGCAACGGTTGGAAACACCATATATTTT. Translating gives CAAGGATVGNTIYF.

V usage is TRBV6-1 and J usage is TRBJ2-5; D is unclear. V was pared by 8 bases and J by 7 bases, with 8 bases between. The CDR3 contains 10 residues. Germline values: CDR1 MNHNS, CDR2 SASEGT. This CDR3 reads CASQLGTQYF. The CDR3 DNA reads TGTGCCAGCCAACTTGGGACCCAGTACTTC.

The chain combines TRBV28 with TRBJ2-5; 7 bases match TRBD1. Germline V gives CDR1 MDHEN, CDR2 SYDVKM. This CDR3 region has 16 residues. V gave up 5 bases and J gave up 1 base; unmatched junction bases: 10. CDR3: CASSETGQSIQETQYF. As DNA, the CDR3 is TGTGCCAGCAGTGAAACGGGACAGAGTATCCAAGAGACCCAGTACTTC.

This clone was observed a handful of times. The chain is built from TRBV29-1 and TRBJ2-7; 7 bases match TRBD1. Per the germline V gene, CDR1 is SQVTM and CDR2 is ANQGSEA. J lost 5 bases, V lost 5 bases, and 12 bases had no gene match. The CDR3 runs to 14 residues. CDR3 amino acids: CSVTQTGRLNEQYF. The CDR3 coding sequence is TGCAGCGTTACCCAGACAGGGCGTCTCAACGAGCAGTACTTC.

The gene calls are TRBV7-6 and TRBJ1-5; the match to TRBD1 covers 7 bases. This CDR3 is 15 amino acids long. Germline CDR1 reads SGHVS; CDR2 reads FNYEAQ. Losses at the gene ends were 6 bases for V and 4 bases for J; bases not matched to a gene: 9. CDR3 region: CASSPRTGRNQPQHF. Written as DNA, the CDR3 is TGTGCCAGCAGTCCTCGGACAGGAAGGAATCAGCCCCAGCATTTT.

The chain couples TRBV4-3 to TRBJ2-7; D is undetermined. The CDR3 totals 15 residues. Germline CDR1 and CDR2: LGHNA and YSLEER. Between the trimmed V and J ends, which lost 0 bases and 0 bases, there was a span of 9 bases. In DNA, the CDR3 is TGCGCCAGCAGCCAAGATCCTAGGAGCTCCTACGAGCAGTACTTC. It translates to CASSQDPRSSYEQYF.

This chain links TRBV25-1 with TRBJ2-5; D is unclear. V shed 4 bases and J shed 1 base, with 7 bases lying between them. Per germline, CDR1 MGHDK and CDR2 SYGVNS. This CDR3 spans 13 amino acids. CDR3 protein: CASSVQLQETQYF. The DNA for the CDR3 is TGTGCCAGCAGTGTCCAGCTCCAAGAGACCCAGTACTTC.

As DNA, the CDR3 is TGTGCCAGCAGCGGTGGGACCGGGGAGCTGTTTTTT. Its translation is CASSGGTGELFF. The chain joins TRBV5-4 to TRBJ2-2, with unresolved D. Germline V CDR1 and CDR2: SGHNT, YYREEE (reference sequence). The V end lost 4 bases, the J end lost 5 bases, and 6 bases lay between the germline ends. The CDR3 extends over 12 amino acids.

Here the CDR3 reads CASSPQTGGGPYTF. CDR3 bases: TGTGCCAGCTCACCTCAGACAGGGGGTGGGCCCTACACCTTC. The chain joins TRBV18 to TRBJ1-2; 9 bases fit TRBD1. Germline CDR1 is KGHSH and CDR2 is LQKENI. This CDR3 contains 14 residues. V was pared by 3 bases and J by 10 bases, with 9 bases of the junction left unmatched.

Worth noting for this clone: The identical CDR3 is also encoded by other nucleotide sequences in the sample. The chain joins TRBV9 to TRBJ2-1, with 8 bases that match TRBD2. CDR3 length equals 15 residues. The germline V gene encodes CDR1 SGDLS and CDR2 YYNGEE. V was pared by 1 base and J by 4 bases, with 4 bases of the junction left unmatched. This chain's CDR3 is CASSVTSGLYNEQFF. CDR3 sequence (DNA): TGTGCCAGCAGCGTAACTAGCGGATTATACAATGAGCAGTTCTTC.

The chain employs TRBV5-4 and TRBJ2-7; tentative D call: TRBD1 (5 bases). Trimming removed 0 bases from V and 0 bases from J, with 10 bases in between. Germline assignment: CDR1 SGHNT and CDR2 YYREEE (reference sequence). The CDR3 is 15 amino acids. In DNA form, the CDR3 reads TGTGCCAGCAGCTTGGAAGGAAGGGGCTCCTACGAGCAGTACTTC. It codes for CASSLEGRGSYEQYF.

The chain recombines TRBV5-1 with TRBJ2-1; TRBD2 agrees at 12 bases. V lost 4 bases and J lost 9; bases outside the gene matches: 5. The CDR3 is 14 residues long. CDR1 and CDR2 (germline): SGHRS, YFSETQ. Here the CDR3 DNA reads TGCGCCAGCAGCGGCACTAGCGGGAGGACTGAGCAGTTCTTC. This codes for CASSGTSGRTEQFF.

The CDR3 nucleotides are TGTGCCAGCAGTTCTAACCAGGGGGAGCAGCCCCAGCATTTT. It yields the protein CASSSNQGEQPQHF. The V gene is TRBV7-8, the J gene TRBJ1-5; 7 bases fit TRBD1. CDR1 SGHVS and CDR2 FQNEAQ come from the germline V gene. The CDR3 runs to 14 residues. The J segment lost 7 bases and the V segment lost 6 bases, leaving 9 bases of the junction unmatched.

The CDR3 DNA reads as TGTGCCAGCAGCTTGGTAGGCAACACAGGCACCGGGGAGCTGTTTTTT. This gives the protein CASSLVGNTGTGELFF. The chain is built from TRBV5-4 and TRBJ2-2; D is possibly TRBD1 (5 bases). The CDR3 has 16 residues. V was pared by 0 bases and J by 4 bases, with 13 bases between. Germline CDR1 is SGHNT and CDR2 is YYREEE (reference sequence).